This entry features one TCR beta chain sequence. As yet, its antigen is unknown. This sequence may be a read error, since a much larger clone differs from it by one base. This sample stems from a study of neurological immune-mediated disorders. Study results and limitations: Falling below healthy controls, multiple sclerosis showed the least TCR clonal expansion, while HTLV-1-associated myelopathy showed the most. When grouped phylogenetically, the repertoires of 18 of the 34 multiple sclerosis patients fell together in one related-CDR3 cluster, which is a possible signature.

This CDR3 region has 13 residues. Germline CDR1 reads MDHEN; CDR2 reads SYDVKM. Trimming took 8 bases from V and 10 from J, leaving 19 bases between them. PBMCs stored at -80 C, numbering 2 million, were the origin of the unsorted libraries. Template-switch 5'RACE cDNA synthesis added a 10-nucleotide unique molecular identifier. TCRdb redid the calling of the 5' RACE reads with MiXCR, one entry per CDR3 protein. Counted here are about 65,000 distinct CDR3 sequences, under 5% occurring once; the ten biggest clones make up around 2.7%. The J gene is TRBJ2-3, the V gene TRBV28; TRBD1 might be the D (6 bases). Source material: PBMCs. The receptor comes from a man between 50 and 59 years old with multiple sclerosis. CDR3 in amino acids: CASGLTNREPQYF. The CDR3 DNA sequence: TGTGCCAGCGGCCTCACTAACAGGGAACCGCAGTATTTT.